This T cell receptor (beta chain) derives from a study of shared clonotypes between healthy human individuals. J gave up 8 bases and V 4 bases, and 3 bases lay outside the gene matches. This CDR3 is 12 amino acids long. The germline V gene has CDR1 SGDLS and CDR2 YYNGEE. TCRdb keeps only in-frame clones here, not all; method: immunoSEQ multiplex PCR. The sample records 2 million or so clones, 85% to 95% being singletons. Sequenced: naive CD4+ T cells sorted from blood. Noted subset: CD45RA+ positively selected. This rearrangement joins TRBV9 to TRBJ2-1; TRBD2 matches 7 bases. The origin of this receptor is a man aged 18 to 35 in good health. The CDR3 loop reads CASSRGGDEQFF. CDR3 DNA sequence: TGTGCCAGCAGCCGGGGAGGGGATGAGCAGTTCTTC.